Shown below are 14 T cell receptor beta chains from a single sample sequenced in a study of T cell responses to AZD1222 COVID-19 vaccine. The repertoire was sequenced with immunoSEQ multiplex PCR; TCRdb's copy has only in-frame clones and lacks some. Among approximately 73,000 clones listed, roughly 84% were seen once. Sample: peripheral blood, taken on day 0 of AZD1222 vaccination. Receptor source: an adult in good health.

This chain joins TRBV4-2 and TRBJ1-2; 10 nucleotides match TRBD1. CDR3 length: 15 residues. The V gene's germline CDR1 is LGHNA and CDR2 YNFKEQ. J gave up 6 bases and V 6 bases, and 10 bases lay outside the gene matches. CDR3 sequence (DNA): TGTGCCAGCAGACCAGCCGGGACAGGGGACCATGGCTACACCTTC. Amino acids: CASRPAGTGDHGYTF.

J is TRBJ1-2 and V is TRBV2; 8 nucleotides match TRBD1. Germline CDR1 and CDR2: SNHLY and FYNNEI. After removal of 8 bases from V and 6 bases from J, the junction contained 8 bases not matched to a gene. There are 13 residues in the CDR3. The CDR3 loop reads CASQMGQDHGYTF. The CDR3, as DNA: TGTGCCAGCCAAATGGGACAGGACCATGGCTACACCTTC. The variable domain in full, completed from reference TRBV2 and TRBJ1-2, reads EPEVTQTPSHQVTQMGQEVILRCVPISNHLYFYWYRQILGQKVEFLVSFYNNEISEKSEIFDDQFSVERPDGSNFTLKIRSTKLEDSAMYFCASQMGQDHGYTFGSGTRLTVV.

In this sample, this clone turned up once. V is TRBV13 and J is TRBJ1-1, with unresolved D. The V gene's germline CDR1 is PRHDT and CDR2 FYEKMQ (reference sequence). V lost 7 bases and J lost 5, with 17 bases in between. CDR3 length: 14 amino acids. The CDR3 loop reads CASTSGLGETEAFF. The CDR3 DNA is TGTGCCAGCACCTCCGGGTTAGGCGAAACTGAAGCTTTCTTT.

The genes are TRBV10-3 and TRBJ1-5; the match to TRBD1 covers 7 bases. Germline CDR1 reads ENHRY; CDR2 reads SYGVKD. CDR3 length equals 12 residues. Trimming took 9 bases from V and 2 from J; bases not matched to a gene: 1. CDR3 DNA: TGTGCCATTGGACAGGGCAATCAGCCCCAGCATTTT. It codes for CAIGQGNQPQHF.

The J gene is TRBJ2-7, the V gene TRBV6-1, with no clear D. The CDR3 extends over 14 amino acids. The V gene's germline CDR1 is MNHNS and CDR2 SASEGT. The ends were cut back, 3 bases at V and 7 bases at J, with 16 bases in the middle. The CDR3 protein is CASSEYVGSFEQYF. The CDR3 DNA sequence: TGTGCCAGCAGTGAGTACGTGGGGTCTTTTGAGCAGTACTTC.

V is TRBV18 and J is TRBJ1-4; D is unresolved. V lost 4 bases to trimming and J lost 6 bases, with 18 bases between them. This CDR3 is built from 16 residues. Germline assignment: CDR1 KGHSH and CDR2 LQKENI. The CDR3 coding sequence is TGTGCCAGCTCACTACGGCGGCCGGACGGAGATGAAAAACTGTTTTTT. Residues: CASSLRRPDGDEKLFF. The whole variable domain, remainder taken from reference TRBV18 and TRBJ1-4, is NAGVMQNPRHLVRRRGQEARLRCSPMKGHSHVYWYRQLPEEGLKFMVYLQKENIIDESGMPKERFSAEFPKEGPSILRIQQVVRGDSAAYFCASSLRRPDGDEKLFFGSGTQLSVL.

This clone was recorded a few times. The chain is built from TRBV21-1 and TRBJ1-2. TRBV21-1 is described as a pseudogene. This CDR3 has 11 residues. The CDR3 region is CAALVLGGYTF. The DNA for the CDR3 is TGTGCGGCACTCGTCTTGGGTGGCTACACCTTC.

The genes are TRBV9 and TRBJ2-7; the match to TRBD1 covers 11 bases. CDR3 length equals 16 residues. Germline-derived CDR1 and CDR2 are SGDLS and YYNGEE. The trim removed 0 bases at V and 5 bases at J, leaving 7 bases unmatched. For the CDR3, the DNA is TGTGCCAGCAGCGTAGGCCGGGACAGGGGGTCCCACGAGCAGTACTTC. Protein product: CASSVGRDRGSHEQYF.

The J gene is TRBJ2-1, the V gene TRBV11-2, with D possibly TRBD1 on 5 matching bases. CDR3 size: 15 residues. V lost 1 base and J 2 bases, leaving 9 bases between the germline ends. The V gene's germline CDR1 is SGHAT and CDR2 FQNNGV. CDR3 loop: CASSLGQGAYNEQFF. The CDR3 DNA reads as TGTGCCAGCAGCTTAGGTCAGGGCGCCTACAATGAGCAGTTCTTC.

This sequence joins TRBV2 and TRBJ1-2, with 9 bases fitting TRBD1. Germline values: CDR1 SNHLY, CDR2 FYNNEI. With 6 bases clipped from V and 7 bases from J, the junction kept 3 bases outside the gene matches. The CDR3 length is 12 residues. The CDR3 nucleotides read TGTGCCAGCAGGGACAGGGGAGCTGGCTACACCTTC. Its protein is CASRDRGAGYTF.

This clone showed up just a few times. The chain has TRBV7-8 and TRBJ2-1; 9 bases fit TRBD1. In germline, CDR1 is SGHVS, CDR2 FQNEAQ. V lost 5 bases, J lost 6 bases, and 5 bases stayed unmatched. The CDR3 is made up of 14 amino acids. In DNA form, the CDR3 reads TGTGCCAGCAGCGGGATGACAGGGGGCAATGAGCAGTTCTTC. Translating it yields CASSGMTGGNEQFF.

The V and J genes are TRBV3-1 (or the pseudogene TRBV3-2) and TRBJ2-7; D unclear. CDR1 and CDR2 (germline): LGHDT, YNNKEL (reference sequence). With 7 bases removed from V and 2 bases from J, the gap between germline ends came to 6 bases. The CDR3 extends over 11 amino acids. CDR3: CASILAYEQYF. The CDR3 DNA follows: TGTGCCAGCATCCTGGCCTACGAGCAGTACTTC.

The chain is built from TRBV5-1 and TRBJ1-3, with a tentative D call TRBD1 (6 bases). This CDR3 has 16 residues. Looked up from germline, CDR1 is SGHRS and CDR2 is YFSETQ. Between the trimmed V and J ends, which lost 6 bases and 1 base, there was a span of 17 bases. DNA for the CDR3: TGCGCCAGCAACTCAGGGTCGGGGGCATCTGGAAACACCATATATTTT. Protein sequence: CASNSGSGASGNTIYF. The full variable domain, in which reference TRBV5-1 and TRBJ1-3 provide the parts outside the CDR3, is KAGVTQTPRYLIKTRGQQVTLSCSPISGHRSVSWYQQTPGQGLQFLFEYFSETQRNKGNFPGRFSGRQFSNSRSEMNVSTLELGDSALYLCASNSGSGASGNTIYFGEGSWLTVV.

This chain uses TRBV5-1 with TRBJ2-5; D is unresolved. V shed 0 bases and J shed 5 bases, with 14 bases lying between them. Germline lookup yields CDR1 SGHRS and CDR2 YFSETQ. The CDR3 is 15 amino acids. The CDR3 DNA reads as TGCGCCAGCAGCTTGGCCGGCAGTTTAAGGGAGACCCAGTACTTC. Its protein product is CASSLAGSLRETQYF. Using reference TRBV5-1 and TRBJ2-5 for the parts outside the CDR3, the full variable domain is KAGVTQTPRYLIKTRGQQVTLSCSPISGHRSVSWYQQTPGQGLQFLFEYFSETQRNKGNFPGRFSGRQFSNSRSEMNVSTLELGDSALYLCASSLAGSLRETQYFGPGTRLLVL.